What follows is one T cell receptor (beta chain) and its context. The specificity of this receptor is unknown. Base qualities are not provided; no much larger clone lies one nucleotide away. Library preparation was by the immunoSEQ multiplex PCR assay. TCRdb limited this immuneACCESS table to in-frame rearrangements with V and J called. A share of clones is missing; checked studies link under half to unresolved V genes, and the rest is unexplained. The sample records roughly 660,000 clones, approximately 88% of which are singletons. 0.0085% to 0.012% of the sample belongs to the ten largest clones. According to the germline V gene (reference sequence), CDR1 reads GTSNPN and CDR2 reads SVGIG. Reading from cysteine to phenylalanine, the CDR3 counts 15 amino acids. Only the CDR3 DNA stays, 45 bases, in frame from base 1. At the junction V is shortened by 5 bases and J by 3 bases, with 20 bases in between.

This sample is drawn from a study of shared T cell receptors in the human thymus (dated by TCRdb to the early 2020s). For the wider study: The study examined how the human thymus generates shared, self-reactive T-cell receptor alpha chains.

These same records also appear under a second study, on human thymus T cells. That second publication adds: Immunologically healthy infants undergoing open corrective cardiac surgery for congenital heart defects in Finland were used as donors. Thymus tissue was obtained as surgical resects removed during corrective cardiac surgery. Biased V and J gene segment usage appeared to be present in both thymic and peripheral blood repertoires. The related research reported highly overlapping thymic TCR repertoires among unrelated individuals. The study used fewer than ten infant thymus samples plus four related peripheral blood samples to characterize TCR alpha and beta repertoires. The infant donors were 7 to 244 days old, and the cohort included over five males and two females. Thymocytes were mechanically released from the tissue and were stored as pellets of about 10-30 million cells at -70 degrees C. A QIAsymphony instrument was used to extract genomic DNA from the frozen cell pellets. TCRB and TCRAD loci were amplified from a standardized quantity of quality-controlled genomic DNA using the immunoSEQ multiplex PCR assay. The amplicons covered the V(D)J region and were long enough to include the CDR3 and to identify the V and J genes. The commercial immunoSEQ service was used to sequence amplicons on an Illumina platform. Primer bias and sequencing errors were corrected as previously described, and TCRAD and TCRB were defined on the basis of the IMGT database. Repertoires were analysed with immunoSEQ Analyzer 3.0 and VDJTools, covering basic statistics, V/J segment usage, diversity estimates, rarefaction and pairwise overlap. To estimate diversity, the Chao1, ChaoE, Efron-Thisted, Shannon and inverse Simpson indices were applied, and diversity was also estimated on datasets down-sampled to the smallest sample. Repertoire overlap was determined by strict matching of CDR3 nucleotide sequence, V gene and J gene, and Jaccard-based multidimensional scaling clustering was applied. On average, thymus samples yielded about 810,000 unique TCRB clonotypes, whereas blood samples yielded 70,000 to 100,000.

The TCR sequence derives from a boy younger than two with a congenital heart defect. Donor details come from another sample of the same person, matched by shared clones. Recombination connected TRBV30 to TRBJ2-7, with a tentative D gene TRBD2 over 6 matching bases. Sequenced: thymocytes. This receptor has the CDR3 CAWSRAGPWRYEQYF. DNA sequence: TGTGCCTGGTCGAGGGCGGGACCGTGGCGCTACGAGCAGTACTTC.